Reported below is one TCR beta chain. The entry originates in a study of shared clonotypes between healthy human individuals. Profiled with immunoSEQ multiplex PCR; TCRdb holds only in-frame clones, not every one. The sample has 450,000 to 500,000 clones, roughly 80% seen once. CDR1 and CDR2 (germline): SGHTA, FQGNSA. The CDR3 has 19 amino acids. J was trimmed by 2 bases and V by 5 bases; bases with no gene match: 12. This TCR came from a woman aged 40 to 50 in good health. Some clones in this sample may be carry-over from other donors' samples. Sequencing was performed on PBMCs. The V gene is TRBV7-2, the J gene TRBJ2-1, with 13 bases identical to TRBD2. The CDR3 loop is CASSTPGLAGPLPYNEQFF. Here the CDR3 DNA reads TGTGCCAGCAGCACCCCGGGACTAGCGGGACCCCTGCCCTACAATGAGCAGTTCTTC.